The TCR beta chain described here comes from a study of PD-1 blockade in mismatch repair-deficient tumors. Study results and limitations: Tumor-resident clones, often undetectable pretreatment in blood, expanded then contracted after pembrolizumab.

On this clone itself: The antigen remains unidentified.

TCR sequencing covered a few patients who responded to pembrolizumab. Sequencing used immunoSEQ multiplex PCR; TCRdb keeps in-frame clones, though not all of them. The table lists some 120,000 clones, about nine tenths of them singletons. This receptor was identified in an adult with mismatch repair-deficient cancer. Sequenced here: peripheral blood, sampled just over 70 weeks after starting pembrolizumab.

CDR3 residues: CASSVTINYGYTF. The CDR3 region has the DNA TGTGCCAGCAGCGTCACAATTAACTATGGCTACACCTTC. The chain couples TRBV5-6 to TRBJ1-2; D uncertain. Trimming removed 4 bases at V and 1 base at J, with 8 bases between. Germline loops: CDR1 SGHDT, CDR2 YYEEEE. This CDR3 is 13 amino acids long.